These 3 T cell receptor beta chains were sequenced from one sample in a study of T cell responses to AZD1222 COVID-19 vaccine. Using immunoSEQ multiplex PCR, the repertoire was profiled, and TCRdb retains in-frame clones only, with some absent. The table includes about 120,000 clones, 87% detected once. Material: peripheral blood, obtained on day 0 of AZD1222 vaccination. The receptors originated from an adult in good health.

The chain recombines TRBV7-2 with TRBJ2-7; TRBD2 aligns across 8 bases. The germline V gene encodes CDR1 SGHTA and CDR2 FQGNSA. This CDR3 has 15 amino acids. With V trimmed by 5 bases and J by 4 bases, 10 bases remained unmatched. CDR3 amino acids: CASSKGREVLYEQYF. Written as DNA, the CDR3 is TGTGCCAGCAGCAAAGGGCGGGAGGTTCTTTACGAGCAGTACTTC.

The chain employs TRBV12-5 and TRBJ1-1, with TRBD1 as a possible D gene (5 bases). The germline V and J ends were trimmed by 6 bases and 4 bases, with 12 bases remaining between them. The CDR3 extends over 13 amino acids. Germline CDR1 LGHNT, CDR2 FRNRAP. The CDR3 sequence is CASGRGSGTEAFF. As DNA, the CDR3 is TGTGCTAGTGGAAGGGGTTCCGGCACTGAAGCTTTCTTT.

The chain couples TRBV3-1 (or the pseudogene TRBV3-2) to TRBJ1-1, with D uncertain. The germline V gene encodes CDR1 LGHDT and CDR2 YNNKEL (reference sequence). Trimming removed 3 bases at V and 1 base at J, with 3 bases between. The CDR3 runs 12 residues. This chain's CDR3 is CASSHGNTEAFF. CDR3 nucleotides: TGTGCCAGCAGCCATGGGAACACTGAAGCTTTCTTT.